This T cell receptor (beta chain) was obtained from a study of regulatory T cells in long-lasting Graves disease. Ten or more counts support this clonotype. Described time point: persistent/refractory GD, antithyroid drugs over 5 years with positive TRAb. Extracted RNA from PBMCs served as the source of the TCR library. Patients with Graves' disease were diagnosed by American Thyroid Association guidelines. In building TCR beta libraries, iRepertoire HTBI primers were used together with Arm-PCR of CDR3 regions. Each CDR3 protein gets one entry after TCRdb re-called the multiplex PCR reads with MiXCR. The table includes about 470,000 distinct CDR3 sequences, less than 25% detected once. This CDR3 has 15 residues. CDR1 and CDR2 (germline): MDHEN, SYDVKM. The V gene end was trimmed by 3 bases and the J gene end by 1 base; junction bases not matched to a gene: 2.

The source was peripheral blood mononuclear cells (PBMCs), collected when the disease was refractory, from a patient treated with antithyroid drugs. The clonotype comes from a female donor with Graves disease. The gene calls are TRBV28 and TRBJ2-2, with 7 nucleotides matching TRBD2. The CDR3 region has the DNA TGTGCCAGCAGTTTGGCGGGAGAGAACACCGGGGAGCTGTTTTTT. This sequence encodes CASSLAGENTGELFF.